This record looks at one T cell receptor (beta chain) sequence and its context. Antigen unknown. Treatment in this sample: some 19 received Ad26.COV2.S at low or high dose, single or two shots; about 5 received placebo; per-sample allocation not given. The investigators took samples on day 63 after the first vaccine or placebo injection. The vaccine delivered Wuhan-strain SARS-CoV-2 spike through an Ad26 vector. Trimming cost V 2 bases and J 5 bases, with 6 bases left between them. The CDR3 is 12 residues long. Germline values: CDR1 SGHVS, CDR2 FQNEAQ. The data stem from a study of Ad26.COV2.S vaccination and SARS-CoV-2 variants. Study outcomes and limitations: Placebo recipients trailed vaccine recipients in spike-specific TCR breadth.

Clones were sequenced by immunoSEQ multiplex PCR, and TCRdb holds only the in-frame ones, with some missing. The repertoire holds about 680,000 clones, with around 89% as singletons. Source: peripheral blood, taken in a trial of Ad26.COV2.S vaccine versus placebo. The sequence came from a person aged 18-65 years who received the Ad26.COV2.S COVID-19 vaccine or a placebo. The rearrangement links TRBV7-8 to TRBJ1-2; D remains unclear. The CDR3 coding sequence is TGTGCCAGCAGCTTACTGGAGTATGGCTACACCTTC. Encoded protein: CASSLLEYGYTF.